The clone carrying this T cell receptor beta chain has just a few counts. No antigen is known for it. With a J-beta primer mix and a sample-barcoded 5' primer, a second PCR ran roughly 7 to 11 cycles. Template switching added a 12-random-nucleotide identifier to every cDNA molecule. Via MiXCR, TCRdb re-called the 5' RACE reads, giving one row per CDR3 protein. In the table there are around 1,500,000 distinct CDR3 sequences, 28% of which are singletons. The data derive from a study of blood T cells in healthy people across ages. Germline values: CDR1 MNHNY, CDR2 SVGAGI (reference sequence). The CDR3 has 16 amino acids. V was clipped by 4 bases and J by 3 bases; unmatched bases: 6. Study-level findings and limits: Relative to aged donors, long-lived donors carried more naive CD4+ cells and displayed higher diversity. The study lacked donor CMV status, which possibly confounded expanded clonotype changes. While age rose, TCR beta diversity per million T cells dropped in a roughly linear way.

The sequence derives from a woman in her thirties in good health. The chain couples TRBV6-6 to TRBJ2-3; 11 nucleotides match TRBD2. The sample comprised blood. In DNA form, the CDR3 reads TGTGCCAGCAGTTCGCAACTAGCGGGAGAAACAGATACGCAGTATTTT. Translation gives CASSSQLAGETDTQYF.